This T cell receptor beta chain was identified in a study of shared clonotypes between healthy human individuals. Overall study findings and caveats: Larger richness was generally estimated for naive than memory subsets. Measured sharing among donors was expected to vary with sequencing depth.

Here immunoSEQ multiplex PCR was the method, and the copy in TCRdb shows in-frame clones only, minus some. This sample has 2 million to 2.5 million clones, with roughly 93% found just once. The germline V gene has CDR1 MGHRA and CDR2 YSYEKL. CDR3 length: 15 amino acids. The junction had 3 bases not matched to a gene; V was cut back by 1 base and J by 2 bases. Note on this clone: What it binds is unknown. Other DNA sequences in this sample translate to the same CDR3.

V and J are TRBV4-1 and TRBJ2-3, with 7 bases fitting TRBD1. The sequence was obtained from a man between 18 and 29 years old in good health. Some clones in this sample may be carry-over from other donors' samples. The specimen was naive CD4+ T cells from PBMCs. The subset: CD45RA+ positively selected. In DNA, the CDR3 is TGCGCCAGCAGCCAAGGACAGGGTATCACAGATACGCAGTATTTT. It codes for CASSQGQGITDTQYF.